This T cell receptor (beta chain) was captured by sequencing in a study of T cell responses to AZD1222 COVID-19 vaccine. Findings and caveats of the study: Following two doses of AZD1222, Spike-specific TCR breadth and depth rose. A mostly white British donor set with more females was recruited, and clonal diversity was possibly underestimated. Unmutated variant regions are reportedly targeted by nearly half of spike-specific TCRs.

Only one count was recorded for this clone. What it binds is unknown. This CDR3 is 13 amino acids long. In germline, CDR1 is LNHDA, CDR2 SQIVND (reference sequence). The V gene lost 4 bases and the J gene lost 4 bases, with 11 bases spanning the gap. Clones were sequenced by immunoSEQ multiplex PCR, and TCRdb holds only the in-frame ones, with some missing. The sample holds about 200,000 clones, roughly 92% seen once. This receptor was taken from an adult who received the AZD1222 COVID-19 vaccine. The chain is built from TRBV19 and TRBJ2-7; possibly TRBD1 for D (6 bases). The sample here was peripheral blood, taken 28 days after the second AZD1222 dose. The CDR3 nucleotides are TGTGCCAGTAGTAATGGGCAGGGGTACGAGCAGTACTTC. Translation: CASSNGQGYEQYF.